This is a list of T cell receptor beta chains from one sample in a study of T cell responses to AZD1222 COVID-19 vaccine. Libraries were prepared by immunoSEQ multiplex PCR; TCRdb keeps only in-frame clonotypes and omits some of them. In the table there are over 100,000 clones, roughly 90% of which are singletons. The source was peripheral blood, collected on day 0 of AZD1222 vaccination. Receptor source: an adult in good health. Each CDR3 is given with its conserved first and last residue. A D gene is named only where the DNA matches it firmly. Clone sizes are given selectively: once, few, many, or a class where the clone is expanded.

CDR3: CASSLRDGNEKLFF
DNA: TGTGCCAGCAGCTTGAGGGACGGTAATGAAAAACTGTTTTTT
D: .
size: few
V: TRBV5-4
J: TRBJ1-4

CDR3: CASSEWGHYEQYF
DNA: TGCGCCAGCAGTGAGTGGGGACACTACGAGCAGTACTTC
D: .
size: .
V: TRBV10-2
J: TRBJ2-7

CDR3: CASSRGQTEAFF
DNA: TGTGCCAGCAGCCGCGGGCAGACTGAAGCTTTCTTT
D: .
size: .
V: TRBV11-2
J: TRBJ1-1

CDR3: CASSYEGMGGYTF
DNA: TGTGCCAGCAGTTACGAGGGCATGGGTGGCTACACCTTC
D: .
size: .
V: TRBV6-5
J: TRBJ1-2

CDR3: CASSLGVTREYF
DNA: TGTGCCAGCAGTTTAGGGGTGACTAGGGAGTACTTC
D: .
size: .
V: TRBV12-3/TRBV12-4
J: TRBJ2-7

CDR3: CASSPKQVKNTGELFF
DNA: TGTGCCAGCAGCCCTAAGCAGGTTAAGAACACCGGGGAGCTGTTTTTT
D: .
size: .
V: TRBV7-3
J: TRBJ2-2

CDR3: CASSLTGTYTEAFF
DNA: TGTGCCAGCAGTCTGACAGGGACCTACACTGAAGCTTTCTTT
D: TRBD1
size: .
V: TRBV7-3
J: TRBJ1-1

CDR3: CASSQDLRGVGNTIYF
DNA: TGCGCCAGCAGCCAAGATCTAAGAGGGGTTGGAAACACCATATATTTT
D: .
size: .
V: TRBV4-3
J: TRBJ1-3

CDR3: CASSSTGLGANVLTF
DNA: TGTGCCAGCAGCTCCACGGGCCTTGGGGCCAACGTCCTGACTTTC
D: .
size: .
V: TRBV11-3
J: TRBJ2-6

CDR3: CASSSDGIYGYTF
DNA: TGCGCCAGCAGCTCTGATGGAATCTATGGCTACACCTTC
D: .
size: once
V: TRBV5-1
J: TRBJ1-2

CDR3: CASSQGGAQPQHF
DNA: TGTGCCAGCAGCCAGGGGGGGGCTCAGCCCCAGCATTTT
D: .
size: .
V: TRBV3-1/TRBV3-2
J: TRBJ1-5

CDR3: CASSSSDREVGELFF
DNA: TGTGCCAGCAGCTCCTCGGACAGGGAGGTCGGGGAGCTGTTTTTT
D: TRBD1
size: .
V: TRBV5-6
J: TRBJ2-2

CDR3: CASSLTVGNYGYTF
DNA: TGCGCCAGCAGCCTCACTGTTGGGAACTATGGCTACACCTTC
D: .
size: .
V: TRBV5-1
J: TRBJ1-2

CDR3: CASSPEPGPVDTQYF
DNA: TGTGCCAGCAGCCCTGAGCCGGGGCCGGTAGATACGCAGTATTTT
D: .
size: .
V: TRBV7-9
J: TRBJ2-3

CDR3: CSASRQGRADTQYF
DNA: TGCAGTGCTAGTCGCCAGGGGCGCGCAGATACGCAGTATTTT
D: .
size: .
V: TRBV20-1
J: TRBJ2-3

CDR3: CASRPTGGGIQYF
DNA: TGTGCCAGCAGACCGACAGGTGGGGGCATTCAGTACTTC
D: .
size: .
V: TRBV27
J: TRBJ2-4

CDR3: CAWSMVGGNSPLHF
DNA: TGTGCCTGGAGTATGGTGGGGGGCAATTCACCCCTCCACTTT
D: .
size: .
V: TRBV30
J: TRBJ1-6

CDR3: CASSFNSGQETQYF
DNA: TGTGCCAGCAGCTTTAACAGCGGACAAGAGACCCAGTACTTC
D: .
size: .
V: TRBV7-9
J: TRBJ2-5

CDR3: CAISWGNTEAFF
DNA: TGTGCCATCAGCTGGGGCAACACTGAAGCTTTCTTT
D: .
size: once
V: TRBV10-3
J: TRBJ1-1

CDR3: CASIGDGLNTEAFF
DNA: TGTGCCAGTATAGGTGACGGTCTGAACACTGAAGCTTTCTTT
D: .
size: .
V: TRBV19
J: TRBJ1-1

CDR3: CASSTDGENEKLFF
DNA: TGTGCCAGCAGTACGGACGGAGAAAATGAAAAACTGTTTTTT
D: .
size: .
V: TRBV28
J: TRBJ1-4

CDR3: CATSDSLNTEAFF
DNA: TGCGCCACCTCGGACAGCTTGAACACTGAAGCTTTCTTT
D: .
size: .
V: TRBV5-1
J: TRBJ1-1

CDR3: CASSISAVEAFF
DNA: TGTGCCAGTAGTATTTCGGCAGTAGAAGCTTTCTTT
D: .
size: .
V: TRBV19
J: TRBJ1-1

CDR3: CASSSTRGTEAFF
DNA: TGTGCCAGCAGCTCTACCCGGGGAACTGAAGCTTTCTTT
D: .
size: .
V: TRBV3-1/TRBV3-2
J: TRBJ1-1

CDR3: CATYRDTTNQPQHF
DNA: TGTGCCACGTACCGGGACACCACCAATCAGCCCCAGCATTTT
D: .
size: .
V: TRBV28
J: TRBJ1-5

CDR3: CAWSYGLGYEQYF
DNA: TGTGCCTGGAGTTATGGACTAGGGTACGAGCAGTACTTC
D: TRBD2
size: .
V: TRBV30
J: TRBJ2-7

CDR3: CASSPMAGNTIYF
DNA: TGTGCCAGCAGCCCTATGGCTGGAAACACCATATATTTT
D: .
size: .
V: TRBV3-1/TRBV3-2
J: TRBJ1-3

CDR3: CASSYSFGAYNEQFF
DNA: TGTGCCAGCAGTTACTCGTTTGGAGCGTACAATGAGCAGTTCTTC
D: .
size: .
V: TRBV6-5
J: TRBJ2-1

CDR3: CASSPVHSTTNEKLFF
DNA: TGTGCCAGCTCACCAGTTCATAGTACAACTAATGAAAAACTGTTTTTT
D: .
size: .
V: TRBV18
J: TRBJ1-4

CDR3: CASSYSSGGEAFF
DNA: TGTGCCAGCAGTTACTCGAGCGGAGGTGAAGCTTTCTTT
D: .
size: .
V: TRBV6-5
J: TRBJ1-1

CDR3: CASIRGGYTF
DNA: TGTGCCTCGATCAGGGGAGGCTACACCTTC
D: .
size: .
V: TRBV30
J: TRBJ1-2

CDR3: CASSYTTGHNSPLHF
DNA: TGTGCCAGCAGTTACACGACAGGGCATAATTCACCCCTCCACTTT
D: TRBD1
size: .
V: TRBV6-5
J: TRBJ1-6

CDR3: CASSPQVNYGYTF
DNA: TGTGCCAGCAGTCCACAGGTGAACTATGGCTACACCTTC
D: .
size: once
V: TRBV6-5
J: TRBJ1-2

CDR3: CASSVRGRANYGYTF
DNA: TGTGCCAGCAGCGTGAGGGGCAGAGCTAACTATGGCTACACCTTC
D: .
size: .
V: TRBV9
J: TRBJ1-2

CDR3: CASSQGGGEQFF
DNA: TGTGCCAGCAGCCAAGGAGGGGGGGAGCAGTTCTTC
D: .
size: .
V: TRBV4-2
J: TRBJ2-1

CDR3: CASSQDANTEAFF
DNA: TGTGCCAGCAGCCAAGACGCGAACACTGAAGCTTTCTTT
D: .
size: once
V: TRBV5-5
J: TRBJ1-1

CDR3: CAISTNRGTSGNTIYF
DNA: TGTGCCATCAGCACAAACAGGGGAACCTCTGGAAACACCATATATTTT
D: TRBD1
size: .
V: TRBV10-3
J: TRBJ1-3

CDR3: CASAGTDNYF
DNA: TGTGCCAGCGCGGGGACGGATAATTACTTC
D: .
size: .
V: TRBV7-9
J: TRBJ2-7

CDR3: CASSPREGAEEKLFF
DNA: TGTGCCAGCTCACCACGAGAGGGAGCGGAGGAAAAACTGTTTTTT
D: .
size: .
V: TRBV18
J: TRBJ1-4

CDR3: CASSPGLAGEETQYF
DNA: TGTGCCAGCTCACCCGGACTAGCGGGGGAGGAGACCCAGTACTTC
D: TRBD2
size: once
V: TRBV18
J: TRBJ2-5